The source of this TCR beta chain is a study of tumor-infiltrating lymphocytes in primary liver carcinoma. Starting from approximately 500 ng of total RNA, TCR beta cDNA was produced with a primer in the constant region. Three nested multiplex PCR rounds, a slightly modified ARM-PCR method, built the TCR beta libraries. The first two PCR rounds, around 11 cycles each, used TRBV1-TRBV30 forward primers and a C-beta reverse primer. TCRdb reanalysed the multiplex PCR reads using MiXCR and keeps one entry per CDR3 protein. Of about 320,000 distinct CDR3 sequences in the sample, 60% to 80% were seen once. J was trimmed by 2 bases and V by 8 bases; bases with no gene match: 9. Germline V gene data show CDR1 as SGHRS and CDR2 as YFSETQ. The CDR3 has 15 amino acids. The authors took blood RNA from unsorted whole blood and also extracted germline DNA.

The source material was peripheral blood. This rearrangement joins TRBV5-1 to TRBJ2-2; 7 bases map to TRBD1. The source of this sequence is a man aged 40-55 years with primary liver carcinoma and hepatitis B virus infection. CDR3 nucleotide sequence: TGCGCCAGTCGGGACAGAGGCGGTAACACCGGGGAGCTGTTTTTT. The encoded protein is CASRDRGGNTGELFF.